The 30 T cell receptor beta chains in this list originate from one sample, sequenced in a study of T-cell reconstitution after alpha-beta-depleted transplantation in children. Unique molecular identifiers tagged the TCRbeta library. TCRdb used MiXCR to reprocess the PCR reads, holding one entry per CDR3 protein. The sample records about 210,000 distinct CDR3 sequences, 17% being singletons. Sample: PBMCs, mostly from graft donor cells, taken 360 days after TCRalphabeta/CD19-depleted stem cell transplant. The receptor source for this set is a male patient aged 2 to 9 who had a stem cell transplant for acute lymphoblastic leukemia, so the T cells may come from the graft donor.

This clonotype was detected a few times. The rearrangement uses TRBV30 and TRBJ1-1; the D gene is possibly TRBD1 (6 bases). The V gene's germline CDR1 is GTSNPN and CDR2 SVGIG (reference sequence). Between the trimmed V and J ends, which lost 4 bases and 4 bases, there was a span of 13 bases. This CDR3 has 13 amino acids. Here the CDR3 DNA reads TGTGCCTGGAAACGACAGGAGGTCACTGAAGCTTTCTTT. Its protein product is CAWKRQEVTEAFF.

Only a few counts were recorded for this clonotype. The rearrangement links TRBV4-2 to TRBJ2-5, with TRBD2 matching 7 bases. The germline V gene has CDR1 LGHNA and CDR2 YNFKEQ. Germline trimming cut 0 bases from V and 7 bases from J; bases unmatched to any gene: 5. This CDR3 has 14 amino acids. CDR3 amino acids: CASSQEAGKGTQYF. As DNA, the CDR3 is TGTGCCAGCAGCCAAGAAGCGGGAAAGGGGACCCAGTACTTC.

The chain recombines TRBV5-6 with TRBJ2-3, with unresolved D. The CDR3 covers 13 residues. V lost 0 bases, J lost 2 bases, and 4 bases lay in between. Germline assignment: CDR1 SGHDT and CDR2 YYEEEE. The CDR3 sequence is CASSLADTDTQYF. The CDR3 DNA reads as TGTGCCAGCAGCTTGGCGGACACAGATACGCAGTATTTT.

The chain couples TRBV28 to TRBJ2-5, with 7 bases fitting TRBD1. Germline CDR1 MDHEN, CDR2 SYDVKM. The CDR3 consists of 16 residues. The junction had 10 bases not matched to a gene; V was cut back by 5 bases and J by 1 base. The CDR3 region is CASSLPQGSSQETQYF. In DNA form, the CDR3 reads TGTGCCAGCAGTCTACCACAGGGGAGCAGCCAAGAGACCCAGTACTTC.

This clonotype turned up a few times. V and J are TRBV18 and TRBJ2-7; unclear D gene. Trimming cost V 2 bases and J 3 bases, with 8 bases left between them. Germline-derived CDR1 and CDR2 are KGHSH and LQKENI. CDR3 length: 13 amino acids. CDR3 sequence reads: CASSPGKGYEQYF. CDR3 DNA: TGTGCCAGCTCACCAGGGAAAGGCTACGAGCAGTACTTC. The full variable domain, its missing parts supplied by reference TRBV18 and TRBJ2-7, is NAGVMQNPRHLVRRRGQEARLRCSPMKGHSHVYWYRQLPEEGLKFMVYLQKENIIDESGMPKERFSAEFPKEGPSILRIQQVVRGDSAAYFCASSPGKGYEQYFGPGTRLTVT.

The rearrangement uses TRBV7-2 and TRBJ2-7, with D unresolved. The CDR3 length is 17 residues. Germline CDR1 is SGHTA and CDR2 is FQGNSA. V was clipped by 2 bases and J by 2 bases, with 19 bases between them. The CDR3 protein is CASSLKRHYGFAYEQYF. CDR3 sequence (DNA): TGTGCCAGCAGCTTAAAGCGCCACTACGGGTTCGCCTACGAGCAGTACTTC.

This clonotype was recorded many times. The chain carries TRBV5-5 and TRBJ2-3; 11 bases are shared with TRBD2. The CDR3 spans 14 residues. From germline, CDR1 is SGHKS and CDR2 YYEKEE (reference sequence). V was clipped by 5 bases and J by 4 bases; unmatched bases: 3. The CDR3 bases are TGTGCCAGCAGAATTAGCGGGGGGGCAGATACGCAGTATTTT. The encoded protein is CASRISGGADTQYF. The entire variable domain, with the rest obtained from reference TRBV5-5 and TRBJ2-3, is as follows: DAGVTQSPTHLIKTRGQQVTLRCSPISGHKSVSWYQQVLGQGPQFIFQYYEKEERGRGNFPDRFSARQFPNYSSELNVNALLLGDSALYLCASRISGGADTQYFGPGTRLTVL.

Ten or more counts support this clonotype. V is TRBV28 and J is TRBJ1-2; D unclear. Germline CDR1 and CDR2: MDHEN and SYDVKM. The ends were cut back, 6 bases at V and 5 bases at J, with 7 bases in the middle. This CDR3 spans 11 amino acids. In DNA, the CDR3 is TGTGCCAGCAGCTCTGGGTATGGCTACACCTTC. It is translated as CASSSGYGYTF.

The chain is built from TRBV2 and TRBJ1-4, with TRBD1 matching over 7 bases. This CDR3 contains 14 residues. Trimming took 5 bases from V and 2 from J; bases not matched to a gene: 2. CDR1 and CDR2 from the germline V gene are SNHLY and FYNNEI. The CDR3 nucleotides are TGTGCCAGCAGTCCGACAGGGACTAATGAAAAACTGTTTTTT. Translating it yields CASSPTGTNEKLFF.

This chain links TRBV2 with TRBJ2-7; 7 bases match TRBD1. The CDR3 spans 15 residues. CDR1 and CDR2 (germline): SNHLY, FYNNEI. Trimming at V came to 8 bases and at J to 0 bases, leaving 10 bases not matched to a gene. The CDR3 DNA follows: TGTGCCAGCTCTAGGACAGGCTTGAGCTCCTACGAGCAGTACTTC. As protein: CASSRTGLSSYEQYF. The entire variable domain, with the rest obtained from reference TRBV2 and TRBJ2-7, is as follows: EPEVTQTPSHQVTQMGQEVILRCVPISNHLYFYWYRQILGQKVEFLVSFYNNEISEKSEIFDDQFSVERPDGSNFTLKIRSTKLEDSAMYFCASSRTGLSSYEQYFGPGTRLTVT.

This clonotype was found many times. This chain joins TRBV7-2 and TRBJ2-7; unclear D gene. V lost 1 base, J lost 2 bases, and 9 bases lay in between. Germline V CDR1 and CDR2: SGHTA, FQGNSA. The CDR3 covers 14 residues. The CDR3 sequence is CASSLDATTYEQYF. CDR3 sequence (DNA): TGTGCCAGCAGCTTAGACGCGACCACCTACGAGCAGTACTTC.

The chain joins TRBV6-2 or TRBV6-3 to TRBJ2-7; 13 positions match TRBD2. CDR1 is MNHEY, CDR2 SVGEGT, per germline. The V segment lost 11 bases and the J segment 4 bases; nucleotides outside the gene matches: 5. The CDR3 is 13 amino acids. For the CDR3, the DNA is TGTGCCTCCGGGACTAGCGGGACTTACGAGCAGTACTTC. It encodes CASGTSGTYEQYF.

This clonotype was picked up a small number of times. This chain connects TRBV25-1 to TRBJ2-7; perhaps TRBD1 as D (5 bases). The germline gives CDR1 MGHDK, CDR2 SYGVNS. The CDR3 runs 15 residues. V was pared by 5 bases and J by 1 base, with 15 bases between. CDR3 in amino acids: CASSQIGPGSYEQYF. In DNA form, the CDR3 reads TGTGCCAGCAGTCAAATTGGGCCAGGGTCCTACGAGCAGTACTTC.

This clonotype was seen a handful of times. DNA of the CDR3: TGCAGTGCTCCCCTGGTGGCGGGGGCTGAAGCGCAGTATTTT. This encodes CSAPLVAGAEAQYF. V gene TRBV20-1 combines with J gene TRBJ2-3; tentative D call: TRBD2 (7 bases). The CDR3 is 14 amino acids. Germline CDR1 DFQATT, CDR2 SNEGSKA (reference sequence). V dropped 5 bases and J dropped 10 bases, with 22 bases sitting between them.

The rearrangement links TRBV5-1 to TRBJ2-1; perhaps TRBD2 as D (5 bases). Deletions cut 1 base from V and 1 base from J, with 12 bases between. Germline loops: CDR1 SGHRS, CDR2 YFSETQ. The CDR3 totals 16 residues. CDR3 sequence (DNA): TGCGCCAGCAGCTTGTCGGCGGGCAGGTCCTACAATGAGCAGTTCTTC. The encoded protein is CASSLSAGRSYNEQFF.

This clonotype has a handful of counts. This CDR3 reads CASRGSRGGYNEQFF. CDR3 bases: TGTGCCAGCAGGGGGTCGCGGGGGGGGTACAATGAGCAGTTCTTC. V usage is TRBV7-2 and J usage is TRBJ2-1; TRBD2 agrees at 9 bases. Per germline, CDR1 SGHTA and CDR2 FQGNSA. J gave up 4 bases and V 6 bases, and 7 bases lay outside the gene matches. CDR3 length equals 15 residues.

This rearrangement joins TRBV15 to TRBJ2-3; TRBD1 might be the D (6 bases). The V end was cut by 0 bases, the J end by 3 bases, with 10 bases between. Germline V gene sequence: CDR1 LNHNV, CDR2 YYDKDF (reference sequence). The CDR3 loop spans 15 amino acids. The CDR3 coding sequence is TGTGCCACCAGCAGAGACAGGGGTTGGACAGATACGCAGTATTTT. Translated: CATSRDRGWTDTQYF.

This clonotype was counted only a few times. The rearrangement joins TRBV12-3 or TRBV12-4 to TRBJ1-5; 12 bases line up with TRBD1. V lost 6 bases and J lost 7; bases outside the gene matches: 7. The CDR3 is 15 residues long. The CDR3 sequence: CASSDGTGGWQPQHF. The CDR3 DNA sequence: TGTGCCAGCAGCGACGGGACAGGGGGCTGGCAGCCCCAGCATTTT.

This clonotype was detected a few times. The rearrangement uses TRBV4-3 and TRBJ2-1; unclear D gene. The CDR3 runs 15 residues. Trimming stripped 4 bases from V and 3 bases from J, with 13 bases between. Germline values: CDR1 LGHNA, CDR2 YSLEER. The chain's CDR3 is CASSRESASYNEQFF. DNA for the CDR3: TGCGCCAGCAGCCGAGAGAGCGCTAGCTACAATGAGCAGTTCTTC.

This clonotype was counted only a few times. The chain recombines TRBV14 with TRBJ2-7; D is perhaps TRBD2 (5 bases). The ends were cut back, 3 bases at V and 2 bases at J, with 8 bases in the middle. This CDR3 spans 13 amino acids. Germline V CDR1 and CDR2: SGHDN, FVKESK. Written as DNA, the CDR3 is TGTGCCAGCAGCCAGGGAGTTACCTACGAGCAGTACTTC. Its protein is CASSQGVTYEQYF.

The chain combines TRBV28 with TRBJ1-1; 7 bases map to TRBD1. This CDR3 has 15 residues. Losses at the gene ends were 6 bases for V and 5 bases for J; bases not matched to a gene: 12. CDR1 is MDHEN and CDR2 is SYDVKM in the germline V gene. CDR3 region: CASSSNRLGQTEAFF. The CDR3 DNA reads TGTGCCAGCAGCTCGAACAGGCTGGGACAGACTGAAGCTTTCTTT.

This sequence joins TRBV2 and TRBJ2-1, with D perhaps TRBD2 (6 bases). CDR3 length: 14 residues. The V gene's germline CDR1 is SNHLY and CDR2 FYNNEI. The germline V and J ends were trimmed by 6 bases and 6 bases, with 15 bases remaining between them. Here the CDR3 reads CASRRRDFANEQFF. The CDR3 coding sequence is TGTGCCAGCAGGAGGCGGGACTTTGCCAATGAGCAGTTCTTC.

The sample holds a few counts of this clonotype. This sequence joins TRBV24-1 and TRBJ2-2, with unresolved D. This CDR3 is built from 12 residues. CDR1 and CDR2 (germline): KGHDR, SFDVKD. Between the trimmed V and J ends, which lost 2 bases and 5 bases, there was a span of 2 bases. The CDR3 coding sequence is TGTGCCACCAGTGATTCAACCGGGGAGCTGTTTTTT. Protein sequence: CATSDSTGELFF.

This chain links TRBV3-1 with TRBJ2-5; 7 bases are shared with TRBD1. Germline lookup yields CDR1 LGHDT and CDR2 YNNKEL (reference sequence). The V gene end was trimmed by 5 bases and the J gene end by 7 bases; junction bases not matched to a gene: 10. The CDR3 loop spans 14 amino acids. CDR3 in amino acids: CASSEGTAQATQYF. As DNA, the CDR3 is TGTGCCAGCAGCGAAGGGACAGCTCAGGCGACCCAGTACTTC.

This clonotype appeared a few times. The CDR3 nucleotides read TGTGCCAGCAGTGAAAGGGGACCGATCTACGAGCAGTACTTC. This sequence encodes CASSERGPIYEQYF. The V gene is TRBV25-1, the J gene TRBJ2-7; D assignment may be TRBD1 or TRBD2 (5 bases each). CDR1 and CDR2 (germline): MGHDK, SYGVNS. Trimming removed 2 bases from V and 3 bases from J, with 11 bases in between. The length of the CDR3 is 14 residues.

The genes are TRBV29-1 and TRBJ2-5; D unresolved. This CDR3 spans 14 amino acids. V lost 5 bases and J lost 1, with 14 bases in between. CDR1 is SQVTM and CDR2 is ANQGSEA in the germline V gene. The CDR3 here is CSVLPPGSQETQYF. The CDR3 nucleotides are TGCAGCGTTCTTCCGCCCGGGTCCCAAGAGACCCAGTACTTC. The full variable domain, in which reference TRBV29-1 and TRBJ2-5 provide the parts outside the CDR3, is SAVISQKPSRDICQRGTSLTIQCQVDSQVTMMFWYRQQPGQSLTLIATANQGSEATYESGFVIDKFPISRPNLTFSTLTVSNMSPEDSSIYLCSVLPPGSQETQYFGPGTRLLVL.

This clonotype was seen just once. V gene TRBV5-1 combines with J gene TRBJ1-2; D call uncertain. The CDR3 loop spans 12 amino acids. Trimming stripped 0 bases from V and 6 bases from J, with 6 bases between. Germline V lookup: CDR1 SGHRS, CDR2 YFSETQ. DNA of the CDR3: TGCGCCAGCAGCTTGGAAACCCATGGCTACACCTTC. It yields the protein CASSLETHGYTF.

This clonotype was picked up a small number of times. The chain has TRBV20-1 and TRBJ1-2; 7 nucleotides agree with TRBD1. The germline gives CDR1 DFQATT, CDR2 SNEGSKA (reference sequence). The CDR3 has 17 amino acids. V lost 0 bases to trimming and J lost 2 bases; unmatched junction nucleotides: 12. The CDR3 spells CSARDTRDSHGNYGYTF. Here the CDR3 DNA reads TGCAGTGCTAGAGATACGAGGGACAGTCACGGAAACTATGGCTACACCTTC.

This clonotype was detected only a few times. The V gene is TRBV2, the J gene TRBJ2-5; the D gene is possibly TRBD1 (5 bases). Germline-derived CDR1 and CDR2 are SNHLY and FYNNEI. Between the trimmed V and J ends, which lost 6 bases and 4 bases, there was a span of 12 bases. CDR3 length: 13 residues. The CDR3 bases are TGTGCCAGCAGCGACAGTGACGGAGAGACCCAGTACTTC. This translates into CASSDSDGETQYF. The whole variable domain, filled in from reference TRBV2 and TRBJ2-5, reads EPEVTQTPSHQVTQMGQEVILRCVPISNHLYFYWYRQILGQKVEFLVSFYNNEISEKSEIFDDQFSVERPDGSNFTLKIRSTKLEDSAMYFCASSDSDGETQYFGPGTRLLVL.

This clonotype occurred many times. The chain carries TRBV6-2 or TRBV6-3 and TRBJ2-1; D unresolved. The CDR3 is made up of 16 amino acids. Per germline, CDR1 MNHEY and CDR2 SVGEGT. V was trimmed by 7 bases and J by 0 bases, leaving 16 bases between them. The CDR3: CASTYERVHSYNEQFF. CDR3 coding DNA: TGTGCCAGCACCTATGAGCGCGTACACTCCTACAATGAGCAGTTCTTC.